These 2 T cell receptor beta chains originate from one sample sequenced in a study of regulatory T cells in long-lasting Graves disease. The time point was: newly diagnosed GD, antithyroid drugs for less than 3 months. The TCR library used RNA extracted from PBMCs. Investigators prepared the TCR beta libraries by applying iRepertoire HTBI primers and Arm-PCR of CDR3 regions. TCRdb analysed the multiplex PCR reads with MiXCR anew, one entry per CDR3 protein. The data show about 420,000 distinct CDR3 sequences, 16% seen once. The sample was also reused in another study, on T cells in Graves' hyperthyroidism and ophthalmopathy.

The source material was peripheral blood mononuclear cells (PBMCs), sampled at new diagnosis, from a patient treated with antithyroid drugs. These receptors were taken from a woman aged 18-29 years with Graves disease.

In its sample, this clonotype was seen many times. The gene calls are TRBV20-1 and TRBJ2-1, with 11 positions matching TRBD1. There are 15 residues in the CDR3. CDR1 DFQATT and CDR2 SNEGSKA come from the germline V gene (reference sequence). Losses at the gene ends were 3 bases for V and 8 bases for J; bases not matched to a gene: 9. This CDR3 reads CSASFRDRGIDEQFF. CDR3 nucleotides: TGCAGTGCTAGTTTCCGGGACAGGGGGATCGATGAGCAGTTCTTC.

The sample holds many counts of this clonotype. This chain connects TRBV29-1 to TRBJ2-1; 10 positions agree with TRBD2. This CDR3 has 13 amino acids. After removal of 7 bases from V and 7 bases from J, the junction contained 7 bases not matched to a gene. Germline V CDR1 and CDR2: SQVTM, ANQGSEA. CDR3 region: CSAGLAGVNEQFF. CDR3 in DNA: TGCAGCGCGGGGCTAGCGGGAGTTAATGAGCAGTTCTTC.